This record concerns one TCR beta chain sequence. The authors carried out high-throughput sequencing of TCR beta. They applied it to CD8+ and CD4+ T cells obtained from blood. Bulk CD8+ and CD4+ cells came from magnetic negative isolation; CD8+ TEMRA by FACS. The data are from a study of CD8 T cells in Susac syndrome. Reverse transcription of about 0.45 to 1 ug RNA was performed with random hexamers. Multiplex PCR with immunoSEQ amplified the TCR beta CDR3 across 54 Vbeta and 13 Jbeta. TCRdb passed the immunoSEQ multiplex PCR reads through MiXCR, listing each CDR3 protein once. The table includes 100,000 or so distinct CDR3 sequences, 80% to 95% detected once. Looked up from germline, CDR1 is MNHEY and CDR2 is SVGEGT. The CDR3 length is 15 residues. V lost 2 bases to trimming and J lost 0 bases, with 11 bases between them.

Sequenced material: CD8+ T cells from PBMCs. The rearrangement joins TRBV6-2 or TRBV6-3 to TRBJ2-7; a weak D match, TRBD1 (6 bases). The sequence was obtained from a human donor in good health. For the CDR3, the DNA is TGTGCCAGCAGTTACCCCAGGACAGTCTCCTACGAGCAGTACTTC. Residues: CASSYPRTVSYEQYF.